This T cell receptor beta chain was recorded in a study of shared clonotypes between healthy human individuals. Regarding the study as a whole: Naive subsets usually exceeded memory subsets in estimated richness.

Concerning this clone: Its antigen remains unknown.

Assay execution proceeded at the deep level. Produced via immunoSEQ multiplex PCR; TCRdb's table is partial and in-frame only. The data contain about 990,000 clones, more than 75% of them singletons. The CDR3 consists of 11 residues. V was trimmed by 6 bases and J by 7 bases, leaving 6 bases between them. Germline values: CDR1 LGHNT, CDR2 FRNRAP. Sequenced sample: memory CD4+ T cells from PBMCs. The subset denotes: CD45RA-negative fraction. The sequence was collected from a young man in good health. Some clones in this sample may be carry-over from other donors' samples. The chain couples TRBV12-5 to TRBJ2-2; D not resolved. The CDR3 bases are TGTGCTAGTGGGATGGGCGGGGAGCTGTTTTTT. Translation: CASGMGGELFF.